This T cell receptor (beta chain) is drawn from a study of blood T cell repertoires in COVID-19. Overall study context: The United States, Italy and Spain were the sources of the acute and convalescent COVID-19 samples. T cells, B-cell-depleted T cells, or PBMCs supplied cDNA or gDNA.

TCRdb keeps only in-frame clones here, not all; method: immunoSEQ multiplex PCR. This table holds 200,000 to 250,000 clones, 70% to 85% found once. Patients at the Seattle site were enrolled during active infection and followed longitudinally. The CDR3 totals 16 residues. The J segment lost 4 bases and the V segment lost 4 bases, leaving 9 bases of the junction unmatched. Looked up from germline, CDR1 is SGHTA and CDR2 is FQGNSA. This clone was seen only a few times. The chain is built from TRBV7-2 and TRBJ1-2; 10 nucleotides match TRBD1. Material for sequencing was peripheral blood. The sequence was obtained from an elderly woman with COVID-19, enrolled during active disease. CDR3 in amino acids: CASSSSQTGGVYGYTF. The DNA of the CDR3 is TGTGCCAGCAGCTCAAGCCAGACAGGGGGCGTCTATGGCTACACCTTC.